This T cell receptor beta chain was profiled in a study of blood T cells in healthy people across ages. With respect to this clonotype: Its antigen is unknown. A read error may explain this, as a much larger clone is one base away.

Study-level results: Considered underestimates were the diversity estimates obtained from one million T cells.

A second PCR, run for roughly 7 to 11 cycles, used a sample-barcoded 5' primer plus a J-beta primer mix. Using its own MiXCR run on the 5' RACE reads, TCRdb lists one record per CDR3 protein. Of under 850,000 distinct CDR3 sequences detected, under 40% appear once; the ten largest clones hold roughly 13%. The CDR3 loop spans 14 amino acids. V was shortened by 4 bases and J by 0 bases, with 8 bases between the two germline ends. This receptor was obtained from a man between 18 and 29 years old in good health. The chain carries TRBV12-3 or TRBV12-4 and TRBJ2-3; possibly TRBD1 or TRBD2 for D (6 bases each). The specimen was blood. The CDR3 sequence is CASSWGASTDTQYF. DNA of the CDR3: TGTGCCAGCAGTTGGGGGGCCAGCACAGATACGCAGTATTTT.